The rows below give T cell receptor beta chains drawn from one sample of a study of T cell responses to AZD1222 COVID-19 vaccine. Sequencing was performed with immunoSEQ multiplex PCR; in TCRdb, only in-frame clones are kept and a portion is missing. The sample shows 77,000 or so clones, roughly nine tenths of them seen only once. The specimen was peripheral blood, collected on day 0 of AZD1222 vaccination. The source of these receptors is an adult in good health. CDR3s include the opening cysteine and the closing phenylalanine or tryptophan. A D gene is named only where the DNA matches it firmly. Some rows have no size entry. The others give once, few or many, or a class for an expanded clone.

size	J	V	D	CDR3	DNA
NA	TRBJ2-5	TRBV15	TRBD2	CATSRDGTSKETQYF	TGTGCCACCAGCAGAGACGGGACTAGCAAAGAGACCCAGTACTTC
NA	TRBJ2-7	TRBV5-1	TRBD2	CASRTGLADSYEQYF	TGCGCCAGCAGGACGGGACTAGCGGACAGTTACGAGCAGTACTTC
NA	TRBJ1-6	TRBV28	NA	CASSTGSAGLHF	TGTGCCAGCAGCACAGGGTCTGCGGGCCTCCACTTT
NA	TRBJ2-7	TRBV5-1	NA	CASSPSTGTTYEQYF	TGCGCCAGCAGCCCGTCGACAGGAACCACCTACGAGCAGTACTTC
NA	TRBJ1-1	TRBV9	NA	CASSPSWTGMNTEAFF	TGTGCCAGCAGCCCTTCCTGGACGGGAATGAACACTGAAGCTTTCTTT
NA	TRBJ2-2	TRBV10-1	TRBD2	CASSPGLAGVGTGELFF	TGCGCCAGCAGTCCGGGACTAGCGGGAGTGGGCACCGGGGAGCTGTTTTTT
NA	TRBJ1-1	TRBV11-2	NA	CASSLVEGKNTEAFF	TGTGCCAGCAGCTTAGTGGAGGGGAAAAACACTGAAGCTTTCTTT
NA	TRBJ1-2	TRBV6-5	NA	CASRHARARDGYTF	TGTGCCAGCAGGCACGCCAGGGCCAGGGATGGCTACACCTTC
NA	TRBJ2-2	TRBV6-6	TRBD1	CASSGTELSNTGELFF	TGTGCCAGCAGTGGGACAGAATTATCGAACACCGGGGAGCTGTTTTTT
NA	TRBJ2-7	TRBV6-5	TRBD1	CASSYTSGTGPYEQYF	TGTGCCAGCAGTTACACATCCGGGACAGGGCCCTACGAGCAGTACTTC
NA	TRBJ2-5	TRBV9	NA	CASSVWGRGETQYF	TGTGCCAGCAGCGTCTGGGGGCGCGGGGAGACCCAGTACTTC
NA	TRBJ1-1	TRBV27	NA	CASSRGRGVNTEAFF	TGTGCCAGCAGTAGGGGCAGGGGAGTGAATACTGAAGCTTTCTTT
once	TRBJ2-7	TRBV7-6	TRBD2	CASSLSGAYEQYF	TGTGCCAGCAGCCTCAGCGGGGCCTACGAGCAGTACTTC
NA	TRBJ2-1	TRBV5-4	TRBD2	CASSGELADYNEQFF	TGTGCCAGCAGCGGAGAACTAGCGGACTACAATGAGCAGTTCTTC
NA	TRBJ1-1	TRBV3-1/TRBV3-2	NA	CASSQGAGTEAFF	TGTGCCAGCAGCCAAGGGGCAGGCACTGAAGCTTTCTTT
few	TRBJ1-5	TRBV28	NA	CASRGSNQPQHF	TGTGCCAGCCGGGGTAGCAATCAGCCCCAGCATTTT
NA	TRBJ2-3	TRBV7-9	NA	CASSSLEPLHRGALDTQYF	TGTGCCAGCAGCAGCTTAGAACCCCTCCATCGAGGGGCACTAGATACGCAGTATTTT
NA	TRBJ2-7	TRBV11-1	TRBD2	CASSLISGYSYEQYF	TGTGCCAGCAGCTTAATTAGCGGGTACTCCTACGAGCAGTACTTC
NA	TRBJ2-5	TRBV5-4	NA	CASSSRQADQETQYF	TGTGCCAGCAGCTCCCGACAGGCCGACCAAGAGACCCAGTACTTC
NA	TRBJ2-2	TRBV3-1/TRBV3-2	NA	CASSQGRPTGELFF	TGTGCCAGCAGCCAAGGGCGGCCCACCGGGGAGCTGTTTTTT
NA	TRBJ1-2	TRBV24-1	NA	CATSDLPGVGYTF	TGTGCCACCAGTGATTTGCCGGGGGTTGGCTACACCTTC
NA	TRBJ2-5	TRBV2	NA	CASNREKTQYF	TGTGCCAGCAACAGGGAGAAGACCCAGTACTTC
NA	TRBJ1-5	TRBV30	TRBD1	CAWGGQGSYSNQPQHF	TGTGCCTGGGGAGGACAGGGGAGTTATAGCAATCAGCCCCAGCATTTT
NA	TRBJ1-1	TRBV29-1	TRBD1	CSVEPSGTGLAEAFF	TGCAGCGTTGAGCCTAGTGGGACAGGGCTCGCTGAAGCTTTCTTT
NA	TRBJ1-1	TRBV2	NA	CASSEWGVMNTEAFF	TGTGCCAGCAGTGAATGGGGGGTCATGAACACTGAAGCTTTCTTT
NA	TRBJ1-1	TRBV5-1	NA	CASSLPGSGSVNTEAFF	TGCGCCAGCAGCTTGCCCGGATCAGGGTCTGTGAACACTGAAGCTTTCTTT
NA	TRBJ2-7	TRBV29-1	TRBD1	CSVGGQGAFEQYF	TGCAGCGTTGGGGGACAGGGGGCCTTCGAGCAGTACTTC
few	TRBJ2-7	TRBV5-4	NA	CASSFGTYEQYF	TGTGCCAGCAGCTTTGGTACCTACGAGCAGTACTTC
NA	TRBJ1-1	TRBV28	NA	CASSPYRTEAFF	TGTGCCAGCAGTCCGTATAGGACTGAAGCTTTCTTT
NA	TRBJ2-7	TRBV27	NA	CASSLGGESYEQYF	TGTGCCAGCAGTTTAGGGGGAGAGTCCTACGAGCAGTACTTC
NA	TRBJ2-2	TRBV5-1	TRBD2	CASSLAGADTGELFF	TGCGCCAGCAGCTTAGCGGGAGCGGACACCGGGGAGCTGTTTTTT
NA	TRBJ2-1	TRBV5-1	NA	CASSLGTELAYNEQFF	TGCGCCAGCAGCTTGGGCACAGAGCTCGCTTACAATGAGCAGTTCTTC
NA	TRBJ2-1	TRBV11-3	NA	CASSRRGIGYNEQFF	TGTGCCAGCAGCCGAAGGGGAATTGGGTACAATGAGCAGTTCTTC
NA	TRBJ2-7	TRBV5-1	NA	CASSLGAYEQYF	TGCGCCAGCAGCTTGGGGGCCTACGAGCAGTACTTC
NA	TRBJ1-1	TRBV5-6	NA	CASSLRNTEAFF	TGTGCCAGCAGCTTACGGAACACTGAAGCTTTCTTT
NA	TRBJ1-1	TRBV7-9	NA	CASSSVAFF	TGTGCCAGCAGTTCCGTGGCTTTCTTT
NA	TRBJ2-2	TRBV4-2	NA	CASSQDLASEPTGELFF	TGTGCCAGCAGCCAAGATTTGGCTAGCGAACCCACCGGGGAGCTGTTTTTT
NA	TRBJ1-4	TRBV28	NA	CASGWSGNEKLFF	TGTGCCAGCGGGTGGAGCGGTAATGAAAAACTGTTTTTT